A selection of T cell receptor beta chains follows, all from one sample in a study of shared T cell receptors in the human thymus. The repertoire was sequenced with immunoSEQ multiplex PCR; TCRdb's copy has only in-frame clones and lacks some. Of 450,000 to 650,000 clones listed, 75% to 85% are singletons. These data were also reused for a study on human thymus T cells.

Sequenced input: thymocytes. All receptors come from a boy under two years old with a congenital heart defect. CDR3s include the opening cysteine and the closing phenylalanine or tryptophan. D genes are given only for firm matches. The listing skips clone size in some rows; elsewhere it reads once, few, many or a size class.

V gene: TRBV30
clone size: NA
J gene: TRBJ2-3
D gene: NA
CDR3 protein: CAWSLLASGTDTQYF
CDR3 DNA: TGTGCCTGGAGTTTGCTAGCCTCCGGGACAGATACGCAGTATTTT

V gene: TRBV4-1
clone size: NA
J gene: TRBJ1-3
D gene: TRBD1
CDR3 protein: CASSPTGPTSGNTIYF
CDR3 DNA: TGCGCCAGCAGCCCGACAGGGCCCACCTCTGGAAACACCATATATTTT

V gene: TRBV7-8
clone size: NA
J gene: TRBJ1-5
D gene: NA
CDR3 protein: CASSSLDPPGVNQPQHF
CDR3 DNA: TGTGCCAGCAGCTCCCTTGACCCCCCGGGGGTTAATCAGCCCCAGCATTTT

V gene: TRBV4-3
clone size: few
J gene: TRBJ2-5
D gene: TRBD2
CDR3 protein: CASSQDCLGREEMKETQYF
CDR3 DNA: TGCGCCAGCAGCCAAGATTGTCTGGGACGGGAGGAGATGAAGGAGACCCAGTACTTC

V gene: TRBV9
clone size: NA
J gene: TRBJ2-1
D gene: NA
CDR3 protein: CASSPDRSNEQFF
CDR3 DNA: TGTGCCAGCAGCCCAGACAGATCTAATGAGCAGTTCTTC

V gene: TRBV7-9
clone size: NA
J gene: TRBJ2-1
D gene: NA
CDR3 protein: CASRIGLSSYNEQFF
CDR3 DNA: TGTGCCAGCAGGATCGGACTGAGCTCCTACAATGAGCAGTTCTTC

V gene: TRBV5-1
clone size: NA
J gene: TRBJ2-2
D gene: NA
CDR3 protein: CASSLVAGKGNTGELFF
CDR3 DNA: TGCGCCAGCAGCTTGGTGGCAGGGAAGGGGAACACCGGGGAGCTGTTTTTT

V gene: TRBV11-2
clone size: NA
J gene: TRBJ2-7
D gene: TRBD2
CDR3 protein: CASSLVTVAGGQEQYF
CDR3 DNA: TGTGCCAGCAGCTTAGTTACGGTAGCGGGGGGTCAGGAGCAGTACTTC

V gene: TRBV14
clone size: NA
J gene: TRBJ2-2
D gene: NA
CDR3 protein: CASSQEGDSRVGELFF
CDR3 DNA: TGTGCCAGCAGCCAAGAAGGGGACTCAAGAGTTGGGGAGCTGTTTTTT

V gene: TRBV25-1
clone size: few
J gene: TRBJ2-3
D gene: NA
CDR3 protein: CASRGTRFPDTDTQYF
CDR3 DNA: TGTGCCAGCAGAGGGACTCGGTTTCCCGACACAGATACGCAGTATTTT

V gene: TRBV9
clone size: few
J gene: TRBJ2-2
D gene: NA
CDR3 protein: CASSERENTGELFF
CDR3 DNA: TGTGCCAGCAGTGAGAGGGAGAACACCGGGGAGCTGTTTTTT

V gene: TRBV4-3
clone size: few
J gene: TRBJ2-7
D gene: NA
CDR3 protein: CASSQYARRPYEQYF
CDR3 DNA: TGCGCCAGCAGCCAGTACGCTCGGCGGCCCTACGAGCAGTACTTC

V gene: TRBV4-2
clone size: NA
J gene: TRBJ2-7
D gene: TRBD2
CDR3 protein: CASSQEVLAGSVEQYF
CDR3 DNA: TGTGCCAGCAGCCAAGAGGTACTAGCGGGATCAGTCGAGCAGTACTTC

V gene: TRBV14
clone size: NA
J gene: TRBJ1-1
D gene: NA
CDR3 protein: CASSQGPGNTEAFF
CDR3 DNA: TGTGCCAGCAGCCAAGGCCCGGGGAACACTGAAGCTTTCTTT

V gene: TRBV5-4
clone size: NA
J gene: TRBJ2-5
D gene: TRBD1
CDR3 protein: CASSLEDRGCNETQYF
CDR3 DNA: TGTGCCAGCAGCTTGGAAGACAGGGGGTGTAACGAGACCCAGTACTTC

V gene: TRBV6-1
clone size: NA
J gene: TRBJ2-2
D gene: NA
CDR3 protein: CATLDGVTGELFF
CDR3 DNA: TGTGCCACCTTGGACGGGGTCACCGGGGAGCTGTTTTTT

V gene: TRBV4-2
clone size: once
J gene: TRBJ2-3
D gene: NA
CDR3 protein: CASSQDAASDTQYF
CDR3 DNA: TGTGCCAGCAGCCAAGATGCGGCTAGCGATACGCAGTATTTT

V gene: TRBV5-4
clone size: few
J gene: TRBJ1-1
D gene: TRBD1
CDR3 protein: CASSLAAQGAGTEAFF
CDR3 DNA: TGTGCCAGCAGCTTGGCCGCACAGGGGGCGGGCACTGAAGCTTTCTTT

V gene: TRBV11-3
clone size: few
J gene: TRBJ2-5
D gene: NA
CDR3 protein: CASSPETGPMAAQYF
CDR3 DNA: TGTGCCAGCAGCCCTGAGACAGGACCTATGGCGGCCCAGTACTTC

V gene: TRBV10-3
clone size: NA
J gene: TRBJ2-2
D gene: TRBD1
CDR3 protein: CATADRENTGELFF
CDR3 DNA: TGTGCCACCGCGGACAGGGAGAACACCGGGGAGCTGTTTTTT

V gene: TRBV2
clone size: NA
J gene: TRBJ2-1
D gene: TRBD2
CDR3 protein: CASLGTSGSKSYNEQFF
CDR3 DNA: TGTGCCAGCCTCGGGACTAGCGGGAGTAAATCCTACAATGAGCAGTTCTTC

V gene: TRBV14
clone size: NA
J gene: TRBJ1-4
D gene: TRBD1
CDR3 protein: CASSRLPGQEPPVGEKLFF
CDR3 DNA: TGTGCCAGCAGCCGACTCCCGGGACAGGAGCCTCCGGTAGGGGAAAAACTGTTTTTT

V gene: TRBV15
clone size: NA
J gene: TRBJ1-3
D gene: NA
CDR3 protein: CATSRDQGAGNTIYF
CDR3 DNA: TGTGCCACCAGCAGAGACCAGGGTGCTGGAAACACCATATATTTT

V gene: TRBV6-1
clone size: few
J gene: TRBJ2-7
D gene: TRBD2
CDR3 protein: CASSDWLAGVGEYEQYF
CDR3 DNA: TGTGCCAGCAGTGATTGGCTAGCGGGAGTAGGGGAGTACGAGCAGTACTTC

V gene: TRBV7-9
clone size: NA
J gene: TRBJ1-5
D gene: NA
CDR3 protein: CASSSPGGSLGDNQPQHF
CDR3 DNA: TGTGCCAGCAGCTCCCCTGGGGGGTCGCTTGGCGACAATCAGCCCCAGCATTTT

V gene: TRBV14
clone size: NA
J gene: TRBJ2-1
D gene: TRBD2
CDR3 protein: CASSQDESSGRPYNEQFF
CDR3 DNA: TGTGCCAGCAGCCAGGACGAATCTAGCGGGCGGCCCTACAATGAGCAGTTCTTC

V gene: TRBV11-2
clone size: NA
J gene: TRBJ2-2
D gene: TRBD2
CDR3 protein: CASSLGGAGELFF
CDR3 DNA: TGTGCCAGCAGCCTGGGAGGGGCCGGGGAGCTGTTTTTT

V gene: TRBV5-1
clone size: NA
J gene: TRBJ2-7
D gene: TRBD1
CDR3 protein: CASSCRQGHSYEQYF
CDR3 DNA: TGCGCCAGCAGCTGCCGACAGGGCCACTCCTACGAGCAGTACTTC

V gene: TRBV6-4
clone size: once
J gene: TRBJ2-6
D gene: TRBD1
CDR3 protein: CASSPFGQASSGANVLTF
CDR3 DNA: TGTGCCAGCAGTCCCTTTGGACAGGCCAGCTCTGGGGCCAACGTCCTGACTTTC

V gene: TRBV6-5
clone size: once
J gene: TRBJ2-7
D gene: TRBD2
CDR3 protein: CASSRRTSGSYEQYF
CDR3 DNA: TGTGCCAGCAGTCGCCGGACTAGCGGGTCCTACGAGCAGTACTTC

V gene: TRBV6-4
clone size: NA
J gene: TRBJ2-2
D gene: NA
CDR3 protein: CARSDTGNTGELFF
CDR3 DNA: TGTGCCAGATCGGACACAGGGAACACCGGGGAGCTGTTTTTT

V gene: TRBV6-1
clone size: NA
J gene: TRBJ2-7
D gene: NA
CDR3 protein: CASSSGHQYEQYF
CDR3 DNA: TGTGCCAGCAGCTCGGGACACCAGTACGAGCAGTACTTC

V gene: TRBV27
clone size: NA
J gene: TRBJ2-7
D gene: NA
CDR3 protein: CASRSRGHYYYEQYF
CDR3 DNA: TGTGCCAGCCGTTCCCGGGGTCACTACTACTACGAGCAGTACTTC

V gene: TRBV15
clone size: NA
J gene: TRBJ1-5
D gene: TRBD1
CDR3 protein: CATSRVPIGQGNQPQHF
CDR3 DNA: TGTGCCACCAGCAGAGTCCCTATCGGACAGGGCAATCAGCCCCAGCATTTT

V gene: TRBV6-5
clone size: once
J gene: TRBJ2-1
D gene: NA
CDR3 protein: CASSPPGSGHNEQFF
CDR3 DNA: TGTGCCAGCAGTCCCCCCGGGAGCGGGCACAATGAGCAGTTCTTC

V gene: TRBV5-1
clone size: NA
J gene: TRBJ2-7
D gene: TRBD1
CDR3 protein: CASSPTDRGYEQYF
CDR3 DNA: TGCGCCAGCAGCCCAACCGACAGGGGCTACGAGCAGTACTTC

V gene: TRBV6-1
clone size: NA
J gene: TRBJ1-1
D gene: TRBD1
CDR3 protein: CASSETKDRGLNTEAFF
CDR3 DNA: TGTGCCAGCAGTGAAACCAAGGACAGGGGTCTGAACACTGAAGCTTTCTTT

V gene: TRBV7-2
clone size: NA
J gene: TRBJ2-5
D gene: TRBD2
CDR3 protein: CASSLKREDQETQYF
CDR3 DNA: TGTGCCAGCAGCTTAAAGCGGGAGGACCAAGAGACCCAGTACTTC

V gene: TRBV5-6
clone size: NA
J gene: TRBJ2-5
D gene: TRBD2
CDR3 protein: CASSLASGRGYQETQYF
CDR3 DNA: TGTGCCAGCAGCTTGGCAAGCGGGAGGGGGTACCAAGAGACCCAGTACTTC

V gene: TRBV6-5
clone size: NA
J gene: TRBJ1-5
D gene: TRBD1
CDR3 protein: CASRPGTGGQQPQHF
CDR3 DNA: TGTGCCAGCAGACCAGGGACAGGGGGCCAGCAGCCCCAGCATTTT

V gene: TRBV12-5
clone size: NA
J gene: TRBJ1-2
D gene: NA
CDR3 protein: CASVLEGRLRYTF
CDR3 DNA: TGTGCTAGTGTATTAGAGGGCAGGCTCCGCTACACCTTC

V gene: TRBV6-4
clone size: NA
J gene: TRBJ2-1
D gene: TRBD2
CDR3 protein: CASSGTSGRNNEQFF
CDR3 DNA: TGTGCCAGCAGTGGTACTAGCGGGAGGAACAATGAGCAGTTCTTC

V gene: TRBV14
clone size: NA
J gene: TRBJ1-4
D gene: NA
CDR3 protein: CASSEEGGTGEKLFF
CDR3 DNA: TGTGCCAGCAGCGAAGAAGGCGGTACTGGGGAAAAACTGTTTTTT

V gene: TRBV7-2
clone size: NA
J gene: TRBJ2-7
D gene: NA
CDR3 protein: CASSIGSGHYEQYF
CDR3 DNA: TGTGCCAGCAGTATCGGTAGCGGCCACTACGAGCAGTACTTC

V gene: TRBV7-2
clone size: NA
J gene: TRBJ2-7
D gene: NA
CDR3 protein: CASSLGANTISYEQYF
CDR3 DNA: TGTGCCAGCAGCTTAGGGGCCAACACCATCTCCTACGAGCAGTACTTC

V gene: TRBV6-1
clone size: NA
J gene: TRBJ2-6
D gene: NA
CDR3 protein: CASSGYTGSGANVLTF
CDR3 DNA: TGTGCCAGCAGTGGGTATACAGGATCTGGGGCCAACGTCCTGACTTTC

V gene: TRBV30
clone size: few
J gene: TRBJ2-7
D gene: TRBD2
CDR3 protein: CAWSEFLLGRRDGGRAYEQYF
CDR3 DNA: TGTGCCTGGAGTGAGTTCTTGTTAGGGCGACGGGATGGCGGGAGGGCCTACGAGCAGTACTTC

V gene: TRBV7-2
clone size: NA
J gene: TRBJ2-2
D gene: TRBD2
CDR3 protein: CASSHPRSGRADGTGELFF
CDR3 DNA: TGTGCCAGCAGCCACCCACGTAGCGGGAGGGCCGATGGCACCGGGGAGCTGTTTTTT

V gene: TRBV7-2
clone size: NA
J gene: TRBJ2-1
D gene: TRBD2
CDR3 protein: CAITREGNEQFF
CDR3 DNA: TGTGCCATTACTAGGGAGGGAAATGAGCAGTTCTTC

V gene: TRBV5-1
clone size: few
J gene: TRBJ2-7
D gene: TRBD2
CDR3 protein: CASSQGTSGSYEQYF
CDR3 DNA: TGCGCCAGCAGCCAGGGGACTAGCGGTTCCTACGAGCAGTACTTC